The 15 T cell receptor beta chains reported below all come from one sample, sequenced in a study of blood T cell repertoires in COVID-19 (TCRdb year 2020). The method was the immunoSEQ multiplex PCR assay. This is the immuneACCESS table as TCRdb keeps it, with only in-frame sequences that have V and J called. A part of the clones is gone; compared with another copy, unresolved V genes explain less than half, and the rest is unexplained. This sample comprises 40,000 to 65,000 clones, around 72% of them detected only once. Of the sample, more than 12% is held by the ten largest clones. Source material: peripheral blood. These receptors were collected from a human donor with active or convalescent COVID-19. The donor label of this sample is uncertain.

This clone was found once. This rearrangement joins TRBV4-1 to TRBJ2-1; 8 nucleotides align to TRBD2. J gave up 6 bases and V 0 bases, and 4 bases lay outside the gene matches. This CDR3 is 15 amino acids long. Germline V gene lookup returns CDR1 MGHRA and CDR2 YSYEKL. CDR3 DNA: TGCGCCAGCAGCCAAGACCCAACTAGCGGCAATGAGCAGTTCTTC. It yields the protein CASSQDPTSGNEQFF.

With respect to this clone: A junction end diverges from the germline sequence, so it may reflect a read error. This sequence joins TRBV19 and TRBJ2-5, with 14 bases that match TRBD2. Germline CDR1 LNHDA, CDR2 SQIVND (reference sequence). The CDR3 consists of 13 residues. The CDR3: CASRSGTSGSVNF. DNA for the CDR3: TGTGCCAGTAGGTCTGGGACTAGCGGGAGTGTTAACTTC.

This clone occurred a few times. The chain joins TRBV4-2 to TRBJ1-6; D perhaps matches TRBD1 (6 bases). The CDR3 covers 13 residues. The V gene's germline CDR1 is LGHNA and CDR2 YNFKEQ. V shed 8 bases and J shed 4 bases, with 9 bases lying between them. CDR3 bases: TGTGCCAGCTGGCAGGGGTATAATTCACCCCTCCACTTT. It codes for CASWQGYNSPLHF.

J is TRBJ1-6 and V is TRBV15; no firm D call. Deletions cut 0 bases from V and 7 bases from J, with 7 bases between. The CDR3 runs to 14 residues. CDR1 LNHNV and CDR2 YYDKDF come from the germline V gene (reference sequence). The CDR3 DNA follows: TGTGCCACCAGCAGAGATTCCAGGAATTCACCCCTCCACTTT. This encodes CATSRDSRNSPLHF.

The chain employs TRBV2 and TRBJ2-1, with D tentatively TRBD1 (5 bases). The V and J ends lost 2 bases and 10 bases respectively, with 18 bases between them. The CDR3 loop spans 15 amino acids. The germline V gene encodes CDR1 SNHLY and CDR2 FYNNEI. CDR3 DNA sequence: TGTGCCAGCAGTGAAATTGCAGGGTCCTATTGGGAGCAGTTCTTC. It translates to CASSEIAGSYWEQFF.

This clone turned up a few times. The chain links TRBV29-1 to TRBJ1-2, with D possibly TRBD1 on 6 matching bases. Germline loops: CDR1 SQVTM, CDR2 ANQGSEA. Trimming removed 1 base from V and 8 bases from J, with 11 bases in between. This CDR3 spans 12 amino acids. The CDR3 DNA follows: TGCAGCGTTGAAGGGACAGTCGGGGGCTACACCTTC. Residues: CSVEGTVGGYTF.

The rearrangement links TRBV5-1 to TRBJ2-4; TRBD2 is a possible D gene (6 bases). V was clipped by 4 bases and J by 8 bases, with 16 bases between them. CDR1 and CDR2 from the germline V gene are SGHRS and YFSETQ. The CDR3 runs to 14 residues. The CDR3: CASSPGDLRDIQYF. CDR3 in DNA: TGCGCCAGCAGCCCGGGGGACCTTCGGGACATTCAGTACTTC.

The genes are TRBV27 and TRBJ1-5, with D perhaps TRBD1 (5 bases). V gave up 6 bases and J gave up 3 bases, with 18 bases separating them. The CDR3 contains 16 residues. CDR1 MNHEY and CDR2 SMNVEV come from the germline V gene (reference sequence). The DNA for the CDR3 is TGTGCCAGCAGCCAAATCGGGACTGCCCTCAATCAGCCCCAGCATTTT. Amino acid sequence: CASSQIGTALNQPQHF.

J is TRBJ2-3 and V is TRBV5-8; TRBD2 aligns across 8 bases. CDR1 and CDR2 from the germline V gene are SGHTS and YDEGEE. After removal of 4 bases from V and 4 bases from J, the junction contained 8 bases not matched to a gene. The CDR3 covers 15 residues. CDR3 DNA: TGTGCCAGCAGCCCGGGACTAGTGTCTCCAGATACGCAGTATTTT. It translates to CASSPGLVSPDTQYF. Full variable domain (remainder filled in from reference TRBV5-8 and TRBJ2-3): EAGVTQSPTHLIKTRGQQATLRCSPISGHTSVYWYQQALGLGLQFLLWYDEGEERNRGNFPPRFSGRQFPNYSSELNVNALELEDSALYLCASSPGLVSPDTQYFGPGTRLTVL.

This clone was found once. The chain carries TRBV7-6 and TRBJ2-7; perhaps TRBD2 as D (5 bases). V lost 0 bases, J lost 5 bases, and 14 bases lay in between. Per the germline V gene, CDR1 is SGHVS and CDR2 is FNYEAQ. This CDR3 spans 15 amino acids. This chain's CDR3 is CASSLAEATFHEQYF. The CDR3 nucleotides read TGTGCCAGCAGCTTAGCGGAGGCCACATTCCACGAGCAGTACTTC.

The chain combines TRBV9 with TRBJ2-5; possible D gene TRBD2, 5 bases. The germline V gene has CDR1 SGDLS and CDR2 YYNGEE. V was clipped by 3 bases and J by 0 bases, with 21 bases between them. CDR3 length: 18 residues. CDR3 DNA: TGTGCCAGCAGCGCCCGCGGTATTGCCGGCGGGTACCAAGAGACCCAGTACTTC. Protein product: CASSARGIAGGYQETQYF.

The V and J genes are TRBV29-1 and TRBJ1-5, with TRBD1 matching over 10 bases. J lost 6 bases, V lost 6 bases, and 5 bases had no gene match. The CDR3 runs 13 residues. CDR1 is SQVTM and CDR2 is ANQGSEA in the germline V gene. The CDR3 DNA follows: TGCAGCGTGAGACAGGGGGCCTTTCAGCCCCAGCATTTT. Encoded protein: CSVRQGAFQPQHF. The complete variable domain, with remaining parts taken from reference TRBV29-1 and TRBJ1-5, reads SAVISQKPSRDICQRGTSLTIQCQVDSQVTMMFWYRQQPGQSLTLIATANQGSEATYESGFVIDKFPISRPNLTFSTLTVSNMSPEDSSIYLCSVRQGAFQPQHFGDGTRLSIL.

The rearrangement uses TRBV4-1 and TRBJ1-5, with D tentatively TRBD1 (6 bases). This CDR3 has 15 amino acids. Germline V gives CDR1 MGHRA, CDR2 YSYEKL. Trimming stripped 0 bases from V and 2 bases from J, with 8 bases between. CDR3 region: CASSQEWTGNQPQHF. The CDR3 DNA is TGCGCCAGCAGCCAAGAATGGACAGGCAATCAGCCCCAGCATTTT.

CDR3 DNA: TGTGCCATCATGAAGGGGGCCGGTGGCTACACCTTC. Amino acid sequence: CAIMKGAGGYTF. This chain links TRBV10-3 with TRBJ1-2, with 7 nucleotides matching TRBD1. The germline V gene has CDR1 ENHRY and CDR2 SYGVKD. CDR3 length: 12 residues. Losses at the gene ends were 7 bases for V and 7 bases for J; bases not matched to a gene: 6.

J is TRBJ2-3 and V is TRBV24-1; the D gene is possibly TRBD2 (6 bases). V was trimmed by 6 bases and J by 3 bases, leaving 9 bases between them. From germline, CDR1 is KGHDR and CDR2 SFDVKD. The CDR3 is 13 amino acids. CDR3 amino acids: CATSPSETDTQYF. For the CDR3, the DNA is TGTGCCACCAGTCCTAGCGAAACAGATACGCAGTATTTT.